The 26 T cell receptor beta chains reported below all come from one sample, sequenced in a study of cytomegalovirus exposure and HLA in healthy donors. Researchers ran the PCR with 60 Vbeta and 13 Jbeta primers. The protocol was immunoSEQ multiplex PCR, while the TCRdb copy is restricted to in-frame clones and leaves out a portion. Among about 100,000 clones listed, around 76% were seen once. The sample comprised PBMCs. The receptor source for this set is a man between 35 and 55 years old in good health and CMV-seropositive.

The genes are TRBV5-4 and TRBJ2-7, with TRBD2 matching over 8 bases. CDR3 length equals 13 residues. Trimming at V came to 1 base and at J to 5 bases, leaving 2 bases not matched to a gene. Germline V gene data show CDR1 as SGHNT and CDR2 as YYREEE (reference sequence). The CDR3 reads CASSLTGGNEQYF. The DNA of the CDR3 is TGTGCCAGCAGCTTGACGGGGGGGAACGAGCAGTACTTC.

In DNA, the CDR3 is TGTGCCATCAGAGGACTAGCGGGGCCCTCCACCGGGGAGCTGTTTTTT. Translated, it gives CAIRGLAGPSTGELFF. The chain combines TRBV10-3 with TRBJ2-2; 12 bases line up with TRBD2. V shed 6 bases and J 4 bases; nucleotides not matched to a gene: 6. CDR1 is ENHRY and CDR2 is SYGVKD in the germline V gene. This CDR3 region has 16 residues.

This chain links TRBV11-3 with TRBJ2-3, with 14 bases that match TRBD2. Per germline, CDR1 SGHNT and CDR2 YENEEA. This CDR3 comprises 16 residues. With 3 bases clipped from V and 5 bases from J, the junction kept 4 bases outside the gene matches. DNA of the CDR3: TGTGCCAGCAGCTTGTCCGGGACTAGCGGGAGAGATACGCAGTATTTT. As protein: CASSLSGTSGRDTQYF.

V is TRBV29-1 and J is TRBJ1-2; no firm D call. The CDR3 loop spans 13 amino acids. Germline V lookup: CDR1 SQVTM, CDR2 ANQGSEA. Trimming pared 2 bases from V and 2 bases from J, leaving 9 bases between. CDR3 nucleotides: TGCAGCGTTGAACCGGCGGCGAACTATGGCTACACCTTC. This encodes CSVEPAANYGYTF. The complete variable domain, with remaining parts taken from reference TRBV29-1 and TRBJ1-2, reads SAVISQKPSRDICQRGTSLTIQCQVDSQVTMMFWYRQQPGQSLTLIATANQGSEATYESGFVIDKFPISRPNLTFSTLTVSNMSPEDSSIYLCSVEPAANYGYTFGSGTRLTVV.

This clone has only one observation. The chain uses TRBV19 and TRBJ1-1; 9 positions match TRBD1. J gave up 4 bases and V 3 bases, and 6 bases lay outside the gene matches. The CDR3 totals 15 residues. Germline V lookup: CDR1 LNHDA, CDR2 SQIVND (reference sequence). The CDR3 loop reads CASSMPGQGSTEAFF. DNA of the CDR3: TGTGCCAGTAGTATGCCGGGACAGGGTAGCACTGAAGCTTTCTTT.

The chain employs TRBV19 and TRBJ2-7, with TRBD1 matching over 10 bases. The CDR3 consists of 13 residues. The germline CDR1 and CDR2 sequences are LNHDA and SQIVND (reference sequence). V was pared by 4 bases and J by 13 bases, with 10 bases of the junction left unmatched. CDR3 amino acids: CASSSGPGQGNYF. For the CDR3, the DNA is TGTGCCAGTAGTAGCGGTCCGGGACAGGGGAATTACTTC. The full variable domain, rest sourced from reference TRBV19 and TRBJ2-7, is DGGITQSPKYLFRKEGQNVTLSCEQNLNHDAMYWYRQDPGQGLRLIYYSQIVNDFQKGDIAEGYSVSREKKESFPLTVTSAQKNPTAFYLCASSSGPGQGNYFGPGTRLTVT.

This clone has more than one count but fewer than ten. Other DNA sequences from this sample encode an identical CDR3 as well. J is TRBJ2-5 and V is TRBV10-1; 8 nucleotides agree with TRBD2. There are 14 residues in the CDR3. Germline V gives CDR1 WNHNN, CDR2 SYGVQD (reference sequence). Losses at the gene ends were 0 bases for V and 5 bases for J; bases not matched to a gene: 2. CDR3 residues: CASSESGLDETQYF. CDR3 nucleotides: TGCGCCAGCAGTGAGTCGGGACTAGACGAGACCCAGTACTTC.

A few counts support this clone. J is TRBJ2-3 and V is TRBV10-3; TRBD1 is a possible D gene (6 bases). V lost 0 bases and J lost 5, with 15 bases in between. Per germline, CDR1 ENHRY and CDR2 SYGVKD. This CDR3 contains 16 residues. Written as DNA, the CDR3 is TGTGCCATCAGTGAGTCGGCAGGGGAAGAGTTAGATACGCAGTATTTT. Protein: CAISESAGEELDTQYF.

The chain is built from TRBV7-2 and TRBJ2-3; D is unclear. V dropped 3 bases and J dropped 9 bases, with 7 bases sitting between them. CDR3 size: 11 residues. In germline, CDR1 is SGHTA, CDR2 FQGNSA. The CDR3 here is CASSFRSTQYF. The CDR3 nucleotides read TGTGCCAGCAGCTTTAGATCCACGCAGTATTTT.

The V and J genes are TRBV5-6 and TRBJ2-5, with D tentatively TRBD2 (6 bases). V was trimmed by 3 bases and J by 9 bases, leaving 24 bases between them. The CDR3 covers 16 residues. CDR1 and CDR2 from the germline V gene are SGHDT and YYEEEE. CDR3 region: CASSSVAGRGVVAQYF. In nucleotides, the CDR3 is TGTGCCAGCAGCTCTGTGGCGGGACGAGGAGTGGTGGCCCAGTACTTC.

V usage is TRBV2 and J usage is TRBJ2-4, with 8 nucleotides matching TRBD2. The CDR3 is made up of 15 amino acids. The germline V gene encodes CDR1 SNHLY and CDR2 FYNNEI. V lost 3 bases to trimming and J lost 4 bases; unmatched junction nucleotides: 5. The CDR3 nucleotides are TGTGCCAGCAGTGATCTGACTAGCGTAAAAAACATTCAGTACTTC. Amino acids: CASSDLTSVKNIQYF.

The V and J genes are TRBV5-1 and TRBJ1-3; 8 bases match TRBD1. J gave up 4 bases and V 3 bases, and 6 bases lay outside the gene matches. Per the germline V gene, CDR1 is SGHRS and CDR2 is YFSETQ. This CDR3 has 15 amino acids. CDR3 amino acids: CASSSLGQGGNTIYF. The CDR3 DNA reads as TGCGCCAGCAGCTCCCTTGGACAGGGAGGAAACACCATATATTTT.

This chain joins TRBV7-2 and TRBJ2-1, with 9 bases aligning to TRBD2. The germline CDR1 and CDR2 sequences are SGHTA and FQGNSA. V shed 3 bases, J shed 3 bases, and the junction held 6 bases outside the gene matches. There are 16 residues in the CDR3. DNA of the CDR3: TGTGCCAGCAGCTTCCCAGCGGGAGGCCTCTACAATGAGCAGTTCTTC. It is translated as CASSFPAGGLYNEQFF.

This clone was seen a few times. The chain links TRBV4-2 to TRBJ2-7, with unresolved D. CDR1 and CDR2 from the germline V gene are LGHNA and YNFKEQ. The V end was cut by 5 bases, the J end by 2 bases, with 16 bases between. This CDR3 region has 15 residues. The CDR3, as DNA: TGTGCCAGCAGCTCTATGGGTGGAGAGGCCTACGAGCAGTACTTC. Its translation: CASSSMGGEAYEQYF.

This sequence joins TRBV2 and TRBJ2-3; maybe TRBD2 (6 bases). CDR1 is SNHLY and CDR2 is FYNNEI in the germline V gene. V was shortened by 3 bases and J by 2 bases, with 12 bases between the two germline ends. This CDR3 region has 15 residues. The chain's CDR3 is CASSDGRGYTDTQYF. As DNA, the CDR3 is TGTGCCAGCAGTGATGGCCGGGGGTACACAGATACGCAGTATTTT. The variable domain in full, completed from reference TRBV2 and TRBJ2-3, reads EPEVTQTPSHQVTQMGQEVILRCVPISNHLYFYWYRQILGQKVEFLVSFYNNEISEKSEIFDDQFSVERPDGSNFTLKIRSTKLEDSAMYFCASSDGRGYTDTQYFGPGTRLTVL.

The gene calls are TRBV7-8 and TRBJ1-1; 7 nucleotides line up with TRBD1. Germline CDR1 is SGHVS and CDR2 is FQNEAQ. V trimming: 4 bases; J trimming: 3 bases; junction bases outside the gene matches: 11. The CDR3 loop spans 16 amino acids. The CDR3 DNA sequence: TGTGCCAGCAGCTCGAGGGACAGCCCCAGAGACACTGAAGCTTTCTTT. Translation: CASSSRDSPRDTEAFF.

V gene TRBV7-9 combines with J gene TRBJ1-4; TRBD1 might be the D (5 bases). The germline gives CDR1 SEHNR, CDR2 FQNEAQ (reference sequence). The CDR3 is 18 residues long. V was pared by 1 base and J by 0 bases, with 15 bases between. CDR3 nucleotides: TGTGCCAGCAGCTTAGGACAGAGGTTAGCTGCAACTAATGAAAAACTGTTTTTT. Its protein is CASSLGQRLAATNEKLFF.

The gene calls are TRBV2 and TRBJ2-2, with 12 bases lining up with TRBD2. Germline loops: CDR1 SNHLY, CDR2 FYNNEI. The CDR3 is 15 amino acids. V dropped 6 bases and J dropped 4; count of bases not matched to a gene: 3. CDR3 region: CASSPGLAGTGELFF. CDR3 nucleotide sequence: TGTGCCAGCAGCCCGGGACTAGCGGGCACCGGGGAGCTGTTTTTT.

In this sample, this clone turned up a few times. This sequence joins TRBV11-2 and TRBJ2-5, with TRBD1 matching 7 bases. The J call could be wrong; TRBJ2-7 is a better fit for the DNA end. This CDR3 comprises 16 residues. Germline V lookup: CDR1 SGHAT, CDR2 FQNNGV. In DNA form, the CDR3 reads TGTGCCAGCAGCTACTTAGGACAGGACGCCTCCTACGAGCAGTACTTC. Translated, it gives CASSYLGQDASYEQYF.

The V gene is TRBV10-3, the J gene TRBJ2-5; 11 positions match TRBD1. Trimming removed 10 bases from V and 2 bases from J; junction bases left unmatched: 9. This CDR3 contains 15 residues. Germline CDR1 and CDR2: ENHRY and SYGVKD. CDR3 DNA sequence: TGTGCCACCCGGACAGGGGGCCTTCCGCAAGAGACCCAGTACTTC. This translates into CATRTGGLPQETQYF.

This clone was seen just once. The chain links TRBV6-5 to TRBJ1-6, with TRBD1 as a possible D gene (5 bases). Trimming stripped 5 bases from V and 8 bases from J, with 10 bases between. Per germline, CDR1 MNHEY and CDR2 SVGAGI. This CDR3 spans 13 amino acids. This CDR3 reads CASSPTRDSPLHF. CDR3 coding DNA: TGTGCCAGCAGTCCCACCAGGGATTCACCCCTCCACTTT.

The genes are TRBV20-1 and TRBJ1-4; no clear D gene. V was shortened by 7 bases and J by 11 bases, with 14 bases between the two germline ends. CDR1 DFQATT and CDR2 SNEGSKA come from the germline V gene (reference sequence). The CDR3 runs 11 residues. Here the CDR3 reads CSVVMNGKLFF. The DNA for the CDR3 is TGCAGTGTGGTCATGAACGGTAAACTGTTTTTT.

The chain recombines TRBV4-2 with TRBJ1-1; 7 nucleotides align to TRBD1. The CDR3 sequence is 15 residues long. The V and J ends lost 1 base and 5 bases, in that order; junction bases with no gene match: 7. CDR1 is LGHNA, CDR2 YNFKEQ, per germline. CDR3: CASSQGRGLGTEAFF. The CDR3 DNA is TGTGCCAGCAGCCAAGGCAGGGGGTTAGGGACTGAAGCTTTCTTT.

This clone was found a few times. One end of the junction is discordant with germline, which a read error may explain. This chain links TRBV7-7 with TRBJ2-7; tentatively, D is TRBD1 (6 bases). The germline V gene encodes CDR1 SSHAT and CDR2 FNYEAQ (reference sequence). The length of the CDR3 is 13 residues. CDR3 region: CASSLETGNEQYF. The CDR3 nucleotides read TGTGCTAGCAGCTTAGAAACAGGGAACGAGCAGTACTTC.

The chain recombines TRBV7-3 with TRBJ2-5, with D uncertain. Germline lookup yields CDR1 SGHTA and CDR2 FQGTGA. The CDR3 is made up of 10 amino acids. V dropped 10 bases and J dropped 7 bases, with 10 bases sitting between them. DNA of the CDR3: TGTGCCAAGCTAGTGGGGACCCAGTACTTC. Protein product: CAKLVGTQYF.

J is TRBJ2-2 and V is TRBV11-2, with 7 nucleotides matching TRBD2. The CDR3 extends over 14 amino acids. V was clipped by 1 base and J by 7 bases; unmatched bases: 3. Germline V gene data show CDR1 as SGHAT and CDR2 as FQNNGV. CDR3 sequence reads: CASSLGGTIGELFF. CDR3 DNA: TGTGCCAGCAGCTTAGGAGGGACTATCGGGGAGCTGTTTTTT.